The T cell receptor beta chain described here comes from a study of blood T cell repertoires in COVID-19. Study in general: Samples taken during acute and convalescent COVID-19 were collected in the United States, Italy and Spain.

Sequencing was performed with immunoSEQ multiplex PCR; in TCRdb, only in-frame clones are kept and a portion is missing. The sample yields under 95,000 clones, 70% to 90% seen once. This CDR3 region has 16 residues. V lost 4 bases and J lost 7, with 20 bases in between. The chain recombines TRBV23-1 with TRBJ1-5; a weak D match, TRBD1 (6 bases). TRBV23-1 is placed among ORFs of uncertain function. Material: peripheral blood. This clonotype was sampled from a man aged 55 to 69 with acute or convalescent COVID-19. The CDR3 loop is CASSRFSRQVGQPQHF. DNA of the CDR3: TGCGCCAGCAGTCGCTTCTCTAGACAGGTTGGACAGCCCCAGCATTTT.